A selection of T cell receptor beta chains follows, all from one sample in a study of T cell repertoires in cytomegalovirus infection. Antigens of these TCRs are unknown. TCRdb fed the reads into MiXCR, producing one record per CDR3 protein. The sample lists around 300,000 distinct CDR3 sequences; around a quarter were seen once. The specimen comprised cultured PBMCs, sampled from culture after CMV antigen stimulation. The receptor source for this set is a human donor in good health (CMV status not recorded). Some clones in this sample may be carry-over from other donors' samples. The CDR3 runs from the conserved cysteine through the conserved F or W. Each record gives: D gene, clone size, V gene, J gene, CDR3 DNA, CDR3 protein. D genes are given only for firm matches. Size tells how often a clone was seen (once, few, many) or the class of an expanded clone, and some rows leave it out.

.	few	TRBV12-3/TRBV12-4	TRBJ1-1	TGTGCCAGCACCCGAAGTGCAGACACTGAAGCTTTCTTT	CASTRSADTEAFF
TRBD1	few	TRBV29-1	TRBJ2-3	TGCAGCGTGCCAGTAATCGGGACAGGTGGGACAGATACGCAGTATTTT	CSVPVIGTGGTDTQYF
.	.	TRBV6-1	TRBJ2-2	TGTGCCAGCAGACGGAGCGGGCCCGGGGAGCTGTTTTTT	CASRRSGPGELFF
.	.	TRBV6-2/TRBV6-3	TRBJ2-3	TGTGCCAGCAGCCACGCTTGGACGGGAGATACGCAGTATTTT	CASSHAWTGDTQYF
TRBD1	.	TRBV30	TRBJ1-5	TGTGCCTTTCGGGACAGGGGGATTGCGCAGCCCCAGCATTTT	CAFRDRGIAQPQHF
.	few	TRBV12-3/TRBV12-4	TRBJ1-2	TGTGCCAGCAGTATCGACAGGAATGGCTACACCTTC	CASSIDRNGYTF
TRBD1	.	TRBV29-1	TRBJ2-2	TGCAGCGCTTTGACAGGGACGGACGGGGAGCTGTTTTTT	CSALTGTDGELFF
.	few	TRBV5-6	TRBJ1-1	TGTGCCAGCAGCTTTGCGGGACGCTTCAAGGGCACTGAAGCTTTCTTT	CASSFAGRFKGTEAFF
.	few	TRBV5-6	TRBJ2-3	TGTGCCAGCAGTAGTTGGAGGACGCCGATCACAGATACGCAGTATTTT	CASSSWRTPITDTQYF
TRBD2	.	TRBV11-3	TRBJ2-1	TGTGCCAGCAGCTTAGATCTGGCTAGCGGGGGTAATGAGCAGTTCTTC	CASSLDLASGGNEQFF
.	few	TRBV6-2/TRBV6-3	TRBJ2-5	TGTGCCAGCACTGGTCAGGGGCGGCGAGAGACCCAGTACTTC	CASTGQGRRETQYF
.	.	TRBV20-1	TRBJ1-5	TGCAGTGCTAGATCAAGGGCAGGTGGGCAGCCCCAGCATTTT	CSARSRAGGQPQHF
.	.	TRBV5-5	TRBJ1-1	TGTGCCAGCAGCTTGGTGGGGGGGCTGGTGAACACTGAAGCTTTCTTT	CASSLVGGLVNTEAFF
.	.	TRBV2	TRBJ2-5	TGTGCCAGCAGTGTCGAGACTACCTCCGGCGAGACCCAGTACTTC	CASSVETTSGETQYF
.	.	TRBV9	TRBJ2-1	TGTGCCAGCAGCTCCCATCAATCTAGGTTGAGCTCCTACAATGAGCAGTTCTTC	CASSSHQSRLSSYNEQFF
.	.	TRBV4-1	TRBJ2-1	TGCGCCAGCAGCCAAGATCGCAGCTTTAATGAGCAGTTCTTC	CASSQDRSFNEQFF